These 9 T cell receptor beta chains share one sample of origin, sequenced in a study of cytomegalovirus exposure and HLA in healthy donors. The PCR employed 60 Vbeta primers together with 13 Jbeta primers. Clones were sequenced by immunoSEQ multiplex PCR, and TCRdb holds only the in-frame ones, with some missing. The sample holds under 140,000 clones, just over 75% seen once. The sequenced sample was PBMCs. The receptors stem from a young man in good health and CMV-seropositive.

The chain couples TRBV11-2 to TRBJ2-5, with a tentative D call TRBD2 (6 bases). This CDR3 is 16 amino acids long. Trimming cost V 0 bases and J 5 bases, with 16 bases left between them. CDR1 is SGHAT, CDR2 FQNNGV, per germline. In DNA, the CDR3 is TGTGCCAGCAGCTTAGAGGAGTGGGGGGTTGTCGAGACCCAGTACTTC. Translation gives CASSLEEWGVVETQYF.

This chain joins TRBV19 and TRBJ1-5; weak D call: TRBD1 (6 bases). Germline V gives CDR1 LNHDA, CDR2 SQIVND (reference sequence). V gave up 6 bases and J gave up 4 bases, with 16 bases separating them. The length of the CDR3 is 15 residues. CDR3 loop: CASRRGGNENQPQHF. The CDR3 bases are TGTGCCAGTAGAAGGGGGGGAAACGAGAATCAGCCCCAGCATTTT.

V usage is TRBV7-9 and J usage is TRBJ2-5, with unresolved D. Trimming left V 5 bases short and J 4 bases short, with 14 bases between. This CDR3 spans 14 amino acids. Germline values: CDR1 SEHNR, CDR2 FQNEAQ (reference sequence). The CDR3 DNA reads as TGTGCCAGCAGCCAGTGGCGGAGTCGAGAGACCCAGTACTTC. Protein product: CASSQWRSRETQYF.

V usage is TRBV29-1 and J usage is TRBJ1-2; 8 nucleotides match TRBD1. The J segment lost 4 bases and the V segment lost 6 bases, leaving 10 bases of the junction unmatched. Germline-derived CDR1 and CDR2 are SQVTM and ANQGSEA. CDR3 length: 14 residues. CDR3 nucleotides: TGCAGCGTGGCCTACCAGGGGGCTGGCTATGGCTACACCTTC. Its translation: CSVAYQGAGYGYTF.

The chain employs TRBV4-3 and TRBJ2-7; 12 nucleotides line up with TRBD2. Unmatched junction bases numbered 7, after V lost 0 bases and J lost 4 bases. The CDR3 is 17 amino acids. Looked up from germline, CDR1 is LGHNA and CDR2 is YSLEER. CDR3 protein: CASSQDLLAGGGYEQYF. The CDR3, as DNA: TGCGCCAGCAGCCAAGATCTACTAGCGGGGGGTGGATACGAGCAGTACTTC.

The chain links TRBV7-9 to TRBJ2-2; 7 nucleotides align to TRBD1. The V and J ends lost 8 bases and 0 bases, in that order; junction bases with no gene match: 3. The CDR3 extends over 14 amino acids. Germline CDR1 reads SEHNR; CDR2 reads FQNEAQ (reference sequence). CDR3 region: CASRGQPNTGELFF. In nucleotides, the CDR3 is TGTGCCAGCCGGGGACAGCCGAACACCGGGGAGCTGTTTTTT.

The table lists this clone with a few counts. The genes are TRBV29-1 and TRBJ1-4; weak D call: TRBD1 (6 bases). CDR3 size: 12 residues. V lost 4 bases and J 7 bases, leaving 10 bases between the germline ends. Germline V gene data show CDR1 as SQVTM and CDR2 as ANQGSEA. The CDR3 bases are TGCAGCGTTGGCCGGACAGTTGAAAAACTGTTTTTT. Its protein is CSVGRTVEKLFF.

This clone was picked up one time. V and J are TRBV29-1 and TRBJ1-1; tentatively, D is TRBD1 (5 bases). CDR1 is SQVTM and CDR2 is ANQGSEA in the germline V gene. This CDR3 is built from 13 residues. The V gene lost 0 bases and the J gene lost 4 bases, with 9 bases spanning the gap. The CDR3 sequence: CSVEDMQGTEAFF. DNA of the CDR3: TGCAGCGTTGAAGATATGCAGGGCACTGAAGCTTTCTTT.

The chain uses TRBV5-6 and TRBJ2-1, with TRBD2 identical over 12 bases. Germline lookup yields CDR1 SGHDT and CDR2 YYEEEE. CDR3 length: 18 residues. J was trimmed by 6 bases and V by 5 bases; bases with no gene match: 15. The CDR3 sequence is CASRPGLAGGPSVNEQFF. The CDR3 DNA sequence: TGTGCCAGCAGACCCGGGCTAGCGGGGGGGCCCTCAGTCAATGAGCAGTTCTTC.